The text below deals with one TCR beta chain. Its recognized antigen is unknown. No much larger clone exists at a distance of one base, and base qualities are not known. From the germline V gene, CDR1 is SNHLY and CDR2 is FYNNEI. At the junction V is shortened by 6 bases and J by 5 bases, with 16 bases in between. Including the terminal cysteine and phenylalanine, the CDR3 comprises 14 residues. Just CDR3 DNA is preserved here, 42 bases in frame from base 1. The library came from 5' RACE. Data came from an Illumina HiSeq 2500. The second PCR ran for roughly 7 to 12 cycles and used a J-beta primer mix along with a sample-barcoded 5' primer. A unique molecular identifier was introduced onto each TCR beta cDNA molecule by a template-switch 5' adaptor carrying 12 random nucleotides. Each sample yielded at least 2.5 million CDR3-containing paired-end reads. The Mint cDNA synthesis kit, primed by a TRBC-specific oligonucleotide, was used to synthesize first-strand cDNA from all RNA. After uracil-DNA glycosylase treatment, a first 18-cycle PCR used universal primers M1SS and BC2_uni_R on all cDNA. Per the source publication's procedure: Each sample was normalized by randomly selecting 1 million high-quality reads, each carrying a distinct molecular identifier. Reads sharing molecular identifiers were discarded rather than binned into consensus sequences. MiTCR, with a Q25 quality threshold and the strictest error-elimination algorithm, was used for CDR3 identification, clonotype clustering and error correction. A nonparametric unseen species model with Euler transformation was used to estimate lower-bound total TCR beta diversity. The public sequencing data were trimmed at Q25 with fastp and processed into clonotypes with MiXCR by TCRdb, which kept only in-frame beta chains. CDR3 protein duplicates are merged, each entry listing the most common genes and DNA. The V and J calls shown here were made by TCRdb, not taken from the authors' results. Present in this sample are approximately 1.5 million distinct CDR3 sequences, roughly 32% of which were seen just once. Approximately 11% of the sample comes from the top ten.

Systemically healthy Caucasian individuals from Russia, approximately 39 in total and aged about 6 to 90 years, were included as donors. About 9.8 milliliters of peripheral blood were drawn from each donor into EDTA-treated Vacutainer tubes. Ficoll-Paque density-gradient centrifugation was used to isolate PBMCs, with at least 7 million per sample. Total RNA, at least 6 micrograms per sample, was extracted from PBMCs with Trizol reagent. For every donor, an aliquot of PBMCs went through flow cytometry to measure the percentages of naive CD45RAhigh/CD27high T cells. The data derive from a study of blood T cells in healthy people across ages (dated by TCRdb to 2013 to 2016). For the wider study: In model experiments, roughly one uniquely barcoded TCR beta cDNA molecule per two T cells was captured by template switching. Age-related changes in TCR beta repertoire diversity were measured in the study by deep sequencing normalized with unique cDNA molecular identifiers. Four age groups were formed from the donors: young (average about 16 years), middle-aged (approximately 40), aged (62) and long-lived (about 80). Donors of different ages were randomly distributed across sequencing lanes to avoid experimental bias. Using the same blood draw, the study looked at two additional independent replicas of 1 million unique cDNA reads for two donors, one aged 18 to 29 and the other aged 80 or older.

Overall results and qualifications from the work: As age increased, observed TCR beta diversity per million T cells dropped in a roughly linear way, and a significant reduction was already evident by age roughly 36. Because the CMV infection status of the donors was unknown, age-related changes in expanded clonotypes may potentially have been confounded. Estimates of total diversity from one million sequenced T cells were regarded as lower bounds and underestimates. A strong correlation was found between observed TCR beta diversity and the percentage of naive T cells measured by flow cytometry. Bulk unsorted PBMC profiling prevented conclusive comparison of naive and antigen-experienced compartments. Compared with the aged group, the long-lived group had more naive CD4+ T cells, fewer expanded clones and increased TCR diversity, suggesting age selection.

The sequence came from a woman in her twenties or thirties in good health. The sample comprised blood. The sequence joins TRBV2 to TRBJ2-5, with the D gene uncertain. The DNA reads TGTGCCAGCAGAACACCGCTACAAGGCGAGACCCAGTACTTC. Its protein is CASRTPLQGETQYF.